This T cell receptor beta chain appears in the sequencing data of a study of blood T cell repertoires in COVID-19. Turning to the study itself: Collection of acute and convalescent COVID-19 samples took place in the United States, Italy and Spain.

Using immunoSEQ multiplex PCR, the repertoire was profiled, and TCRdb retains in-frame clones only, with some absent. The sample has roughly 160,000 clones, approximately 86% seen once; the top ten hold less than 8%. This clone has only one observation. The CDR3 is 13 amino acids. Trimming took 3 bases from V and 6 from J, leaving 11 bases between them. CDR1 is LNHDA and CDR2 is SQIVND in the germline V gene (reference sequence). The sequence was collected from a man at least 80 years old with COVID-19, enrolled during active disease. The chain couples TRBV19 to TRBJ1-2, with D perhaps matching TRBD1 (5 bases). Sequenced sample: peripheral blood. The DNA for the CDR3 is TGTGCCAGTAGTATCGCTATCAGGGATGGCTACACCTTC. Encoded protein: CASSIAIRDGYTF. The entire variable domain, with the rest obtained from reference TRBV19 and TRBJ1-2, is as follows: DGGITQSPKYLFRKEGQNVTLSCEQNLNHDAMYWYRQDPGQGLRLIYYSQIVNDFQKGDIAEGYSVSREKKESFPLTVTSAQKNPTAFYLCASSIAIRDGYTFGSGTRLTVV.